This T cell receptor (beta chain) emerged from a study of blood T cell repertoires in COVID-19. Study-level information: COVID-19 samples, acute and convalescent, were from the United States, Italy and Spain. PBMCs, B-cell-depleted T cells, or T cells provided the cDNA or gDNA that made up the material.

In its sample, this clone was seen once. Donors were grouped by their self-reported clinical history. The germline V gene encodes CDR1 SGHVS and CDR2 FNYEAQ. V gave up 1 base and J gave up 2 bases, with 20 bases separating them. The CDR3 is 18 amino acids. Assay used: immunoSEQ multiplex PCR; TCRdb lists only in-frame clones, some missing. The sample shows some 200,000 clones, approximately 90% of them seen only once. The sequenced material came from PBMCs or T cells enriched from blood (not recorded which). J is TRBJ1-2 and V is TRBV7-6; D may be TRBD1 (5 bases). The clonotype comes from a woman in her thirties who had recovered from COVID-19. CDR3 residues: CASSLDAGVRPGNYGYTF. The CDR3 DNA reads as TGTGCCAGCAGCTTAGATGCGGGGGTAAGGCCAGGGAACTATGGCTACACCTTC.